This entry concerns a single T cell receptor beta chain. A much larger clone differs from this one at a single base, so this may be a read error. Time point denoted: newly diagnosed GD, antithyroid drugs for less than 3 months. Extracted RNA from PBMCs served as the source of the TCR library. To make TCR beta libraries, researchers used iRepertoire HTBI primers and Arm-PCR of CDR3 regions. TCRdb redid the calling of the multiplex PCR reads with MiXCR, one entry per CDR3 protein. This sample has 450,000 to 700,000 distinct CDR3 sequences, with roughly 13% found just once. This entry is derived from a study of regulatory T cells in long-lasting Graves disease. The CDR3 is 14 amino acids. V lost 7 bases and J 8 bases, leaving 15 bases between the germline ends. CDR1 is SNHLY, CDR2 FYNNEI, per germline. These data are also associated with another study on T cells in Graves' hyperthyroidism and ophthalmopathy. From that report: Most expanded thyroid clonotypes above 0.001 also appeared in blood.

Sequencing used peripheral blood mononuclear cells (PBMCs), obtained at new diagnosis, from a patient treated with antithyroid drugs. This TCR was sampled from a man under 40 with Graves disease. The chain uses TRBV2 and TRBJ1-6; D is ambiguous. CDR3 nucleotide sequence: TGTGCCAGCATAGGGTACGGCGGGGATTCACCCCTCCACTTT. Translation: CASIGYGGDSPLHF.